This TCR beta chain was sequenced for a study of blood T cell repertoires in COVID-19. V lost 7 bases, J lost 2 bases, and 15 bases lay in between. Per germline, CDR1 MDHEN and CDR2 SYDVKM. The CDR3 totals 16 residues. Repertoires were generated with immunoSEQ multiplex PCR, while TCRdb's copy carries only in-frame clones and drops some. The table records fewer than 120,000 clones, under 75% of them present only once. Sequencing was done on a sample of peripheral blood. The TCR was taken from a woman in her sixties or seventies with acute or convalescent COVID-19. The V gene is TRBV28, the J gene TRBJ2-6; possibly TRBD2 for D (7 bases). CDR3 in amino acids: CASTTLGGAGANVLTF. The CDR3 DNA reads as TGTGCCAGCACCACTCTAGGGGGGGCTGGGGCCAACGTCCTGACTTTC.